This T cell receptor beta chain was sequenced in a study of TET2 disruption in CD19-targeted CAR T cells. As regards this clone: Its antigen is not identified. At one boundary the junction diverges from the germline segment, which might be a read error. Read sequence stops 3 residues before the CDR3 end, and the germline J gene provides the missing end. The same CDR3 arises from other DNA sequences in this sample as well.

The treatment is: autologous CTL019 cells: CD19 CAR with 4-1BB and CD3 zeta domains. TCR zeta and 4-1BB domains were built into the CD19 CAR. Profiled with immunoSEQ multiplex PCR; TCRdb holds only in-frame clones, not every one. This repertoire comprises about 26,000 clones; its ten largest clones make up roughly 1.9%. Germline V CDR1 and CDR2: SGHRS, YFSETQ. The CDR3 runs to 20 residues. This TCR derives from a man in his 70s with chronic lymphocytic leukemia. The starting material was CD8- CAR+ T cells sorted from cultured blood T cells, obtained for CD19 CAR T cell therapy. Subset noted: CD8-negative CAR-positive T cells from the infusion product. V and J are TRBV5-1 and TRBJ1-3; 9 nucleotides line up with TRBD1. The CDR3 is CASSLTLPGTGNGKGNTIYF. CDR3 DNA (partial): TGCGCCAGCAGCTTGACTCTCCCCGGGACAGGGAATGGAAAGGGAAACACG.